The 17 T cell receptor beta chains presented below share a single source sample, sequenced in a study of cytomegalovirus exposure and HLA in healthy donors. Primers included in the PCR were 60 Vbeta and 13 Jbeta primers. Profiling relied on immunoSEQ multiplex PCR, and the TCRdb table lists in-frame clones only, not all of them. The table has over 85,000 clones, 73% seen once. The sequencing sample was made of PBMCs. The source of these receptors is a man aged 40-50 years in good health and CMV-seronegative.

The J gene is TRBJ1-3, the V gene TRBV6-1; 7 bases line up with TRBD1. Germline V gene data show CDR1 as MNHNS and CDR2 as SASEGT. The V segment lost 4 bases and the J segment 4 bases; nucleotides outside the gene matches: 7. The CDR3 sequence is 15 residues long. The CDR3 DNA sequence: TGTGCCAGCAGTGTCTCCGGGACAGAAGGAAACACCATATATTTT. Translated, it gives CASSVSGTEGNTIYF.

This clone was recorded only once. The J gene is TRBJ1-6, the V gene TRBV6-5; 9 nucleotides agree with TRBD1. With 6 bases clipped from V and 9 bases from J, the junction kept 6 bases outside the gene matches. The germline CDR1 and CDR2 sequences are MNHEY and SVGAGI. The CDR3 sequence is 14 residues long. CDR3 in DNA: TGTGCCAGCAGGCCTCGACAGGGGGGTTCACCCCTCCACTTT. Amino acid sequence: CASRPRQGGSPLHF.

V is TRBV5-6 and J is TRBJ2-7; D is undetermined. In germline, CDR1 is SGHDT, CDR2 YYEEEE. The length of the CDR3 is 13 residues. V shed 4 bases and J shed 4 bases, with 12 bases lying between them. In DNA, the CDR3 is TGTGCCAGCAGCCCTGTCGACAAATACGAGCAGTACTTC. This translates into CASSPVDKYEQYF. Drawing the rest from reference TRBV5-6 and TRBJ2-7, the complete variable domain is DAGVTQSPTHLIKTRGQQVTLRCSPKSGHDTVSWYQQALGQGPQFIFQYYEEEERQRGNFPDRFSGHQFPNYSSELNVNALLLGDSALYLCASSPVDKYEQYFGPGTRLTVT.

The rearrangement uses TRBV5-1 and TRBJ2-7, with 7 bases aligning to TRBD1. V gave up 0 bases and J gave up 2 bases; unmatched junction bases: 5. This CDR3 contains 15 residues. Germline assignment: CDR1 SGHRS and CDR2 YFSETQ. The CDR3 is CASSLATGRTYEQYF. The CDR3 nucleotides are TGCGCCAGCAGCTTGGCGACAGGGCGAACCTACGAGCAGTACTTC. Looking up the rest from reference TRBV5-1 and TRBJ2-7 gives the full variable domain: KAGVTQTPRYLIKTRGQQVTLSCSPISGHRSVSWYQQTPGQGLQFLFEYFSETQRNKGNFPGRFSGRQFSNSRSEMNVSTLELGDSALYLCASSLATGRTYEQYFGPGTRLTVT.

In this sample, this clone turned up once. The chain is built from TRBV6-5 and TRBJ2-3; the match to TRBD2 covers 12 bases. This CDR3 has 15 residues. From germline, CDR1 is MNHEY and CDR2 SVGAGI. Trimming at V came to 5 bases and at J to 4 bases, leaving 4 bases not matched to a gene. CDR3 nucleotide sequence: TGTGCCAGCAGTCCGACTAGCGGGGGTTCAGATACGCAGTATTTT. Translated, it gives CASSPTSGGSDTQYF.

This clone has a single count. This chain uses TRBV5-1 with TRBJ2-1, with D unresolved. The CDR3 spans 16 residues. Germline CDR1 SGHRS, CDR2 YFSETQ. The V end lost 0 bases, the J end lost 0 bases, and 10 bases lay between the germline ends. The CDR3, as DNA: TGCGCCAGCAGCTTGGTTGCGGTGAGCTCCTACAATGAGCAGTTCTTC. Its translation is CASSLVAVSSYNEQFF.

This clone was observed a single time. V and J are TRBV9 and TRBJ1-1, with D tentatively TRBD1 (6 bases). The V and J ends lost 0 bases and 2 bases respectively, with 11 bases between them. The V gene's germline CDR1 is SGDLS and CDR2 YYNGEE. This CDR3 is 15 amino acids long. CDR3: CASSVDAGVNTEAFF. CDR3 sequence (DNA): TGTGCCAGCAGCGTAGACGCAGGGGTAAACACTGAAGCTTTCTTT.

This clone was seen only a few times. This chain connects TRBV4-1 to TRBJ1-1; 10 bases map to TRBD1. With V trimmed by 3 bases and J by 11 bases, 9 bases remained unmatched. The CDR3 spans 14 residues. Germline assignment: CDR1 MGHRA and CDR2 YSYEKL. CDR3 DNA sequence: TGCGCCAGCAGCCAGCGAGGGACAGGGGCATCTGCTTTCTTT. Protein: CASSQRGTGASAFF.

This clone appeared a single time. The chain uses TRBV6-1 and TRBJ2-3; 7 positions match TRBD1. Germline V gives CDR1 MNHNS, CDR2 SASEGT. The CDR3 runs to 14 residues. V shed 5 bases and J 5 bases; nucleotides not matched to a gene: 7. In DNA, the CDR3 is TGTGCCAGCAGTCTAGACAGGGATGGAGATACGCAGTATTTT. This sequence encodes CASSLDRDGDTQYF.

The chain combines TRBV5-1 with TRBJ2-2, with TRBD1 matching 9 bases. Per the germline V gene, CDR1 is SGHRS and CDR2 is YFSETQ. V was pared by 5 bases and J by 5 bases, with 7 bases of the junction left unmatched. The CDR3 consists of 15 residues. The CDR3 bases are TGCGCCAGCAGTAACAGGGGGCGCATGACCGGGGAGCTGTTTTTT. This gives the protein CASSNRGRMTGELFF.

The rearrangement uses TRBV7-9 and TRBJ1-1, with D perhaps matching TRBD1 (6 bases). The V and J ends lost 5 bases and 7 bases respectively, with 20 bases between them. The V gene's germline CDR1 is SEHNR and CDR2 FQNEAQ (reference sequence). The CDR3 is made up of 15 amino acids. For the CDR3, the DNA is TGTGCCAGCAGCCGCACCACAGGGTTGGTGGGTGAAGCTTTCTTT. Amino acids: CASSRTTGLVGEAFF.

CDR3 amino acids: CASSPLFSNSPEAFF. CDR3 bases: TGCGCCAGCAGCCCCCTATTTAGTAATAGCCCTGAAGCTTTCTTT. The chain employs TRBV4-1 and TRBJ1-1; D gene unclear. V lost 4 bases to trimming and J lost 6 bases, with 18 bases between them. CDR3 length: 15 residues. Per germline, CDR1 MGHRA and CDR2 YSYEKL.

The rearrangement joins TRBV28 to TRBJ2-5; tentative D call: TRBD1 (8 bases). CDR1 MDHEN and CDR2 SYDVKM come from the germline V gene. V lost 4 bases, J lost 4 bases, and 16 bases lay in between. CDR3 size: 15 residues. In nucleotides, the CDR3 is TGTGCCAGCAGTTCGCCCACAGGGGGGGGAGAGACCCAGTACTTC. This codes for CASSSPTGGGETQYF.

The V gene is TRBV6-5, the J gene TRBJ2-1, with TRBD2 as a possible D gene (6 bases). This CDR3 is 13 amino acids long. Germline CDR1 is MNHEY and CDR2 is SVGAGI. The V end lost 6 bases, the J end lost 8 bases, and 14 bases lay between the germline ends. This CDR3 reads CASRRGHIDEQFF. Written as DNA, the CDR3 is TGTGCCAGCAGGCGGGGCCACATCGATGAGCAGTTCTTC.

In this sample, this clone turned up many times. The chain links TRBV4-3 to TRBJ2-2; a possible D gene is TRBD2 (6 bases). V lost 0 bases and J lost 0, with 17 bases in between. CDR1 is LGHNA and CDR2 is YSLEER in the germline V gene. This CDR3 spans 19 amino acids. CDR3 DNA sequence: TGCGCCAGCAGCCAAGAAGGGACTGGGACCCTTGCGAACACCGGGGAGCTGTTTTTT. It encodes CASSQEGTGTLANTGELFF.

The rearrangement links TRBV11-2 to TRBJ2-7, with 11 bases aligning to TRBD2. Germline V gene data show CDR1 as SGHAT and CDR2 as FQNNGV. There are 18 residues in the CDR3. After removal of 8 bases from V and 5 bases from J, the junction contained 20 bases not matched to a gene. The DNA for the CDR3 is TGTGCCAGCTCCACCCCGGTAGCGGGGGGGCCGGGTGGGGACGAGCAGTACTTC. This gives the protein CASSTPVAGGPGGDEQYF.

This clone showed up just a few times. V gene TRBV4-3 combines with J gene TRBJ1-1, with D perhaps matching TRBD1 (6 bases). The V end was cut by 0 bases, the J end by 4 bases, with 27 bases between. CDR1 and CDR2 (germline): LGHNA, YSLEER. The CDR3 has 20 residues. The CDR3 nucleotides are TGCGCCAGCAGCCAAGATCTCGGTATTTGGGCAGGGGCTGTGAGCACTGAAGCTTTCTTT. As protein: CASSQDLGIWAGAVSTEAFF.